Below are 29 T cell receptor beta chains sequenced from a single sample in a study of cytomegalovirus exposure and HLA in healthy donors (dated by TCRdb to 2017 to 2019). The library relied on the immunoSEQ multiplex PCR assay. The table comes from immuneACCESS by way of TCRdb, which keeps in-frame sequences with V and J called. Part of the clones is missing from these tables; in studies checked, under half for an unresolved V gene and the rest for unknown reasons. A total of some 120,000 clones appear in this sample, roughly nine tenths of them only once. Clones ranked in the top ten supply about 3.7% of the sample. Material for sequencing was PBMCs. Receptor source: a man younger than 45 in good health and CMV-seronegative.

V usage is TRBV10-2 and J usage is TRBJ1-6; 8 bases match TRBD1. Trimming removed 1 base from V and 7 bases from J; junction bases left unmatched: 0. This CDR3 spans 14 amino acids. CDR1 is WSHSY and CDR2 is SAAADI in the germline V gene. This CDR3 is CASSEWDRNSPLHF. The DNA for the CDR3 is TGCGCCAGCAGTGAGTGGGACAGGAATTCACCCCTCCACTTT.

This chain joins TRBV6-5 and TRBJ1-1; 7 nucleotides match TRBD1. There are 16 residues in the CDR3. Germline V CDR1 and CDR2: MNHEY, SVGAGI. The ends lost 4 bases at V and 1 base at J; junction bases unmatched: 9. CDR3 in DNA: TGTGCCAGCAGTTGGGGGGTGGGGACAGCGAACACTGAAGCTTTCTTT. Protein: CASSWGVGTANTEAFF.

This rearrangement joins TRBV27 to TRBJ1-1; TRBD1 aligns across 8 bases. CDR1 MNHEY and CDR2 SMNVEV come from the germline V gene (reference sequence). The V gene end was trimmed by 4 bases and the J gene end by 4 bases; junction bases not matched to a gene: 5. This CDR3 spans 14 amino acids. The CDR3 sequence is CASSSDRGITEAFF. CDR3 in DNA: TGTGCCAGCAGTTCCGACAGGGGAATCACTGAAGCTTTCTTT.

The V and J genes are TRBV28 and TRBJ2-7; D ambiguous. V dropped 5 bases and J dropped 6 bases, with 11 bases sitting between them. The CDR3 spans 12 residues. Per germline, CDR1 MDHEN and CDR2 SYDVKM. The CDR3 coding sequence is TGTGCCAGCAGTCCGTCTAGGATCGAGCAGTACTTC. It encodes CASSPSRIEQYF. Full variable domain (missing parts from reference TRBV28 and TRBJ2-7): DVKVTQSSRYLVKRTGEKVFLECVQDMDHENMFWYRQDPGLGLRLIYFSYDVKMKEKGDIPEGYSVSREKKERFSLILESASTNQTSMYLCASSPSRIEQYFGPGTRLTVT.

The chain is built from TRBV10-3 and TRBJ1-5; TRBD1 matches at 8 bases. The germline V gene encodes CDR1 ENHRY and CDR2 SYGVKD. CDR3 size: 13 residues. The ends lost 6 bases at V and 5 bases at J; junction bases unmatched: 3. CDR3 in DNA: TGTGCCATCAGGGACAGGGCCGATCAGCCCCAGCATTTT. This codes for CAIRDRADQPQHF.

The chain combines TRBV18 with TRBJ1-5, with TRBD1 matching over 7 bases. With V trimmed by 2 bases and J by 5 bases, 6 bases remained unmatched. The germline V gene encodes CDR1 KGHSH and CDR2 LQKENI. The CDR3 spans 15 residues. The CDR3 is CASSPLPRGDQPQHF. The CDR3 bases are TGTGCCAGCTCACCATTACCCAGGGGGGATCAGCCCCAGCATTTT.

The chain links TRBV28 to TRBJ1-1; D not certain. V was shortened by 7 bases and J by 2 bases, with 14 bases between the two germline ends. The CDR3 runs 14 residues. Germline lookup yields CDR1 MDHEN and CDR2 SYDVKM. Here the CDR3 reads CASIKLRHNTEAFF. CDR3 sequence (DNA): TGTGCCAGCATTAAGCTGAGACATAACACTGAAGCTTTCTTT.

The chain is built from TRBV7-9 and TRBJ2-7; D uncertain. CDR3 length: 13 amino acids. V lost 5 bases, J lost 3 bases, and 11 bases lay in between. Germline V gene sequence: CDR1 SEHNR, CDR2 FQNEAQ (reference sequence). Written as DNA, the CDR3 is TGTGCCAGCAGCCATACAACTAACTACGAGCAGTACTTC. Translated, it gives CASSHTTNYEQYF.

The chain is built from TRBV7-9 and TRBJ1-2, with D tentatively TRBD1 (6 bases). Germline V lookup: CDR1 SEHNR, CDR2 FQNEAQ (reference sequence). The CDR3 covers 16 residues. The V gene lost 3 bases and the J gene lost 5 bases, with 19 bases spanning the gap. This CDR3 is CASSLALMDSGYGYTF. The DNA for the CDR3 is TGTGCCAGCAGCTTGGCCTTGATGGACAGCGGATATGGCTACACCTTC.

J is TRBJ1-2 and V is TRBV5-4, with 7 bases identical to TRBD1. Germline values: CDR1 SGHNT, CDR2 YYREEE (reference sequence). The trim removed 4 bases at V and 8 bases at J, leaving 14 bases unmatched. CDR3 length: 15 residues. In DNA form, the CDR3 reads TGTGCCAGCAGCCCCGTCCGGGACAGCCAGAGGGGCTACACCTTC. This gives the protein CASSPVRDSQRGYTF.

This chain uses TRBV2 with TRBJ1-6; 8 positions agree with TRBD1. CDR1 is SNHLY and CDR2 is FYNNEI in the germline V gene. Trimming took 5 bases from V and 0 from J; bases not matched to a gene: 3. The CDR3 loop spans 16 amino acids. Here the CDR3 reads CASSWTGSSYNSPLHF. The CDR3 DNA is TGTGCCAGCAGTTGGACAGGGAGCTCCTATAATTCACCCCTCCACTTT.

The CDR3 sequence is CASSYSWTGDLYGYTF. CDR3 DNA sequence: TGTGCCAGCAGTTACAGCTGGACAGGCGATCTCTATGGCTACACCTTC. This chain connects TRBV6-5 to TRBJ1-2; 7 bases match TRBD1. J lost 4 bases, V lost 2 bases, and 10 bases had no gene match. The CDR3 is 16 residues long. Germline V gene sequence: CDR1 MNHEY, CDR2 SVGAGI.

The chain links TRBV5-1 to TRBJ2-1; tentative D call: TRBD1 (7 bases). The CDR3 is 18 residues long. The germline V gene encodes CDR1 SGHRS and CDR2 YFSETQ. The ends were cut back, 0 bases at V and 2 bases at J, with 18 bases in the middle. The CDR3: CASSLEEGASFTYNEQFF. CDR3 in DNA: TGCGCCAGCAGCTTGGAGGAGGGGGCCTCTTTCACCTACAATGAGCAGTTCTTC.

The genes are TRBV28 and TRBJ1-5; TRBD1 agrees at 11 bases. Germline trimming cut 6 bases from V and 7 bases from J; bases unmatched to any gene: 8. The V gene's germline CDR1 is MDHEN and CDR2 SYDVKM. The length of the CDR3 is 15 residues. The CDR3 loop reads CASRGGQGAWQPQHF. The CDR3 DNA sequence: TGTGCCAGCAGAGGCGGACAGGGGGCTTGGCAGCCCCAGCATTTT.

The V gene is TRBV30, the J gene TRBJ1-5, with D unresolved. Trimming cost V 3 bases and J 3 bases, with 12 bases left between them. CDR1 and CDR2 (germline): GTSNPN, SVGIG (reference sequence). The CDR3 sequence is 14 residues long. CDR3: CAWSGASTNQPQHF. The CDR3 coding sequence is TGTGCCTGGAGCGGTGCCTCAACCAATCAGCCCCAGCATTTT.

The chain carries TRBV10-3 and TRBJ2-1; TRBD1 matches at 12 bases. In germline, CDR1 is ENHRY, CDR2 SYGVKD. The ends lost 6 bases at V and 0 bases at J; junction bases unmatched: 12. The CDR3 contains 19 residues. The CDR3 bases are TGTGCCATCAGCCTCCCGGGACAGGGGGCGTGGAGCTCCTACAATGAGCAGTTCTTC. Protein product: CAISLPGQGAWSSYNEQFF.

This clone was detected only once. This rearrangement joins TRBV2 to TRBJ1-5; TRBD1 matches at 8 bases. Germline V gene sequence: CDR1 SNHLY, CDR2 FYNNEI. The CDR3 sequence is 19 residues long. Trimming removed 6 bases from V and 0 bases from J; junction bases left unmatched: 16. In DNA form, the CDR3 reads TGTGCCAGCAGCACCCGGACAGGGAACGCCCTATATAGCAATCAGCCCCAGCATTTT. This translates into CASSTRTGNALYSNQPQHF.

CDR3 region: CASSPTTGDTEAFF. As DNA, the CDR3 is TGTGCCAGCTCACCTACGACAGGGGACACTGAAGCTTTCTTT. The J gene is TRBJ1-1, the V gene TRBV18, with 8 bases that match TRBD1. With V trimmed by 3 bases and J by 3 bases, 3 bases remained unmatched. This CDR3 is built from 14 residues. Germline lookup yields CDR1 KGHSH and CDR2 LQKENI.

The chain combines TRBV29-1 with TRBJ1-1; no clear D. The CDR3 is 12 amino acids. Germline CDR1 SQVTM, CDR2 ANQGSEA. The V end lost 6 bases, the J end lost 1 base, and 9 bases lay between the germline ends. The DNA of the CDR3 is TGCAGCGTAATATACAGGAACACTGAAGCTTTCTTT. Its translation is CSVIYRNTEAFF.

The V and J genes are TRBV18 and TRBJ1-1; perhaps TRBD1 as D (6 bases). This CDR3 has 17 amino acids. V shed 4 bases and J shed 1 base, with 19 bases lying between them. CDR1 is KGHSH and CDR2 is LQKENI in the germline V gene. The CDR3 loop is CASSLLPPTGENTEAFF. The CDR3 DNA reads TGTGCCAGCTCACTCCTTCCTCCGACAGGCGAGAACACTGAAGCTTTCTTT.

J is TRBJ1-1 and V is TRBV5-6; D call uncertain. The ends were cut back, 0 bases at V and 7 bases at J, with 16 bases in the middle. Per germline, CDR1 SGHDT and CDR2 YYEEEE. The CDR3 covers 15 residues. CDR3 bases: TGTGCCAGCAGCTTGGTTTTGATTTCGGGTAGTGAAGCTTTCTTT. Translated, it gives CASSLVLISGSEAFF.

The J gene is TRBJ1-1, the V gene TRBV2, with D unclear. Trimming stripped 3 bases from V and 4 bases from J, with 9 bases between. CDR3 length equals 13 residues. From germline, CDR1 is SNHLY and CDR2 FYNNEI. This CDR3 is CASSESRITEAFF. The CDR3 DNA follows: TGTGCCAGCAGTGAGAGCAGGATCACTGAAGCTTTCTTT. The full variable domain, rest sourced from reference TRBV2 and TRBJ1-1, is EPEVTQTPSHQVTQMGQEVILRCVPISNHLYFYWYRQILGQKVEFLVSFYNNEISEKSEIFDDQFSVERPDGSNFTLKIRSTKLEDSAMYFCASSESRITEAFFGQGTRLTVV.

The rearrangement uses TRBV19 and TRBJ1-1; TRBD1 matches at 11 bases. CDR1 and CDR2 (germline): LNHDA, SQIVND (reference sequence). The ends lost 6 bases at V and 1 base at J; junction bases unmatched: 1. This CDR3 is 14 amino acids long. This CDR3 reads CASSGQGANTEAFF. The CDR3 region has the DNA TGTGCCAGTAGCGGACAGGGGGCGAACACTGAAGCTTTCTTT.

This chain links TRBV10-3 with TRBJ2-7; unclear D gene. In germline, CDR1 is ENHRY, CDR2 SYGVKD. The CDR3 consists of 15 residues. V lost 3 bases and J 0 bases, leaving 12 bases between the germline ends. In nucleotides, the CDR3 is TGTGCCATCAGTGATTCTAACGAGAGCTCCTACGAGCAGTACTTC. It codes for CAISDSNESSYEQYF.

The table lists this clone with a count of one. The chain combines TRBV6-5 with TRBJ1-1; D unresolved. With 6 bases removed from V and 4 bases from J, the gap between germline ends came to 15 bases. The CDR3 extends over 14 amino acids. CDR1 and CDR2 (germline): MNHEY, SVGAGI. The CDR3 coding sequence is TGTGCCAGCAGCCCTGCTTTAGCGAGCACTGAAGCTTTCTTT. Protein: CASSPALASTEAFF.

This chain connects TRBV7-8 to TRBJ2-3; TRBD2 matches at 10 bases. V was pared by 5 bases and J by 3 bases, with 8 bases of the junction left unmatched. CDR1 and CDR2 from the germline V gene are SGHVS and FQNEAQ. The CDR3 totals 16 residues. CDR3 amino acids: CASSPRSGGATDTQYF. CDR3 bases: TGTGCCAGCAGCCCACGAAGCGGGGGGGCTACAGATACGCAGTATTTT.

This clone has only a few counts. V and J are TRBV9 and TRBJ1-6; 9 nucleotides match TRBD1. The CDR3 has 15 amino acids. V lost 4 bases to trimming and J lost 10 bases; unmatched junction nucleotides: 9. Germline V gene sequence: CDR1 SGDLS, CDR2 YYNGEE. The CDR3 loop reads CASSPWDREGSPLHF. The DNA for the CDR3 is TGTGCCAGCAGCCCCTGGGACAGGGAGGGGTCACCCCTCCACTTT.

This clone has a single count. CDR3 in amino acids: CASSARDRGEVEQFF. The CDR3 nucleotides read TGCGCCAGCAGCGCCCGGGACAGGGGGGAGGTTGAGCAGTTCTTC. J is TRBJ2-1 and V is TRBV5-1; TRBD1 matches at 11 bases. Germline lookup yields CDR1 SGHRS and CDR2 YFSETQ. CDR3 length: 15 residues. Trimming cost V 4 bases and J 9 bases; bases outside gene matches: 9.

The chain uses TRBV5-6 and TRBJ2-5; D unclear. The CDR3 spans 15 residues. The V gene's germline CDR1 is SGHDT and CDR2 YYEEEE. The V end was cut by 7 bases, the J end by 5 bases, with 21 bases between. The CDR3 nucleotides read TGTGCCAGCTGTTATTTGGATTCGTCTAGGGAGACCCAGTACTTC. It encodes CASCYLDSSRETQYF.